This T cell receptor (beta chain) was retrieved from a study of T cell repertoires in cytomegalovirus infection. Study findings and constraints: Clonotype analysis showed dominance of the ex vivo response by HLA-C-restricted CMV-specific TCR beta clonotypes.

This CDR3 comprises 13 residues. The V end was cut by 10 bases, the J end by 0 bases, with 12 bases between. One entry per CDR3 protein results from TCRdb running MiXCR on the reads. This table has around 500,000 distinct CDR3 sequences, about 42% appearing once. This clonotype was seen only a few times. The antigen is undetermined. Sequenced material: cultured PBMCs, taken from culture after CMV antigen stimulation. This TCR came from a human donor in good health (CMV status not recorded). Some clones in this sample may be carry-over from other donors' samples. V usage is TRBV12-3 or TRBV12-4 and J usage is TRBJ1-1; D is undetermined. CDR3 coding DNA: TGTGCCACCAAGTCGGGGATGAACACTGAAGCTTTCTTT. Translating it yields CATKSGMNTEAFF.